Below, one T cell receptor beta chain is given with its context. Its specificity is not known. The assay that was used to sequence DNA from cultured CD4+ T cells was the Oncomine TCR Beta short-read assay. One entry per CDR3 protein, called by TCRdb with MiXCR from the PCR reads. This table holds about 21,000 distinct CDR3 sequences, around 46% found once. These data come from a study of vaccination and CD4 T cells after COVID-19. Study in general: Samples were taken after vaccination, a median of roughly 65 days after dose two, with a range of 14 to 241. General observations from the study: Convalescent patients gained a median approximately 88% of their reactive clones only post-vaccination.

Unmatched junction bases numbered 14, after V lost 4 bases and J lost 4 bases. Germline values: CDR1 MNHNS, CDR2 SASEGT. The CDR3 is made up of 17 amino acids. The sample's treatment: roughly 11-day PBMC culture with coronavirus spike peptide pools or control peptides (ViraFEST assay). There were positive PCR dates ranging from March to December 2020, all predating US Alpha, Beta and Delta variants. This receptor was identified in a human donor who had recovered from COVID-19. The sample was CD4+ T cells from blood, cultured in vitro, taken before SARS-CoV-2 vaccination. This chain joins TRBV6-1 and TRBJ1-1; 8 bases fit TRBD1. The CDR3 protein is CASSARQGAVMSTEAFF. The CDR3 DNA sequence: TGTGCCAGCAGTGCTCGGCAGGGGGCCGTAATGAGCACTGAAGCTTTCTTT.